This T cell receptor beta chain was profiled in a study of control samples from healthy donors and cancer patients. Trimming took 6 bases from V and 14 from J; bases not matched to a gene: 8. Germline assignment: CDR1 MNHEY and CDR2 SMNVEV (reference sequence). The CDR3 extends over 13 amino acids. Profiling relied on immunoSEQ multiplex PCR, and the TCRdb table lists in-frame clones only, not all of them. The top ten clones hold 13% to 15% of a sample with some 95,000 clones, around 90% of them seen once. Sequenced: blood. This TCR was recovered from a man aged 25-40 years in good health. V is TRBV27 and J is TRBJ2-3; TRBD2 matches at 13 bases. CDR3 loop: CASSGTSGAPLYF. The CDR3 DNA sequence: TGTGCCAGCAGCGGGACTAGCGGGGCTCCCCTGTATTTT.